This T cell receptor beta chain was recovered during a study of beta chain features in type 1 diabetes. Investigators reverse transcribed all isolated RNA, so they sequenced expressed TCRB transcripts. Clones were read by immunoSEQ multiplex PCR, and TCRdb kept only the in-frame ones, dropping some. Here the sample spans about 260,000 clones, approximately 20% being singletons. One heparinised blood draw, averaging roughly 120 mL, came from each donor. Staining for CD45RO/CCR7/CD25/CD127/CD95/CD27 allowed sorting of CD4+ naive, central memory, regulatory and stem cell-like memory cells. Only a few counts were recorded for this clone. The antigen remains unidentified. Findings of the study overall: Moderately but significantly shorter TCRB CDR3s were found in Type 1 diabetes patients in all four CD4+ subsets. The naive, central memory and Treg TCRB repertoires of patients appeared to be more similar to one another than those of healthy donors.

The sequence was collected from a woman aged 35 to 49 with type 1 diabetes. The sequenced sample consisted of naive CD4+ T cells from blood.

The CDR3 coding sequence is TGCGCCAGCAGCCCTACGGACAGGGGCGTTCAGGGGCCCCAGCATTTT. Protein: CASSPTDRGVQGPQHF. The genes are TRBV4-1 and TRBJ1-5, with TRBD1 matching 9 bases. V lost 4 bases to trimming and J lost 9 bases; unmatched junction nucleotides: 13. The CDR3 runs to 16 residues. CDR1 and CDR2 (germline): MGHRA, YSYEKL.